This T cell receptor (beta chain) was recorded in a study of cytomegalovirus exposure and HLA in healthy donors. Healthy individuals who donated bone marrow served as the donors. Primers for the PCR totalled 60 Vbeta and 13 Jbeta. Using immunoSEQ multiplex PCR, the repertoire was profiled, and TCRdb retains in-frame clones only, with some absent. The sample lists 35,000 to 50,000 clones, roughly half occurring once. The CDR3 has 13 residues. Germline V gene data show CDR1 as MGHDK and CDR2 as SYGVNS. The ends were cut back, 3 bases at V and 8 bases at J, with 13 bases in the middle. The specimen sequenced was PBMCs. The source of this sequence is a man between 60 and 75 years old in good health and CMV-seronegative. This rearrangement joins TRBV25-1 to TRBJ1-2, with D possibly TRBD1 on 5 matching bases. CDR3 in DNA: TGTGCCAGCAGTGACCAACTACGGGGGGGCTACACCTTC. It yields the protein CASSDQLRGGYTF.